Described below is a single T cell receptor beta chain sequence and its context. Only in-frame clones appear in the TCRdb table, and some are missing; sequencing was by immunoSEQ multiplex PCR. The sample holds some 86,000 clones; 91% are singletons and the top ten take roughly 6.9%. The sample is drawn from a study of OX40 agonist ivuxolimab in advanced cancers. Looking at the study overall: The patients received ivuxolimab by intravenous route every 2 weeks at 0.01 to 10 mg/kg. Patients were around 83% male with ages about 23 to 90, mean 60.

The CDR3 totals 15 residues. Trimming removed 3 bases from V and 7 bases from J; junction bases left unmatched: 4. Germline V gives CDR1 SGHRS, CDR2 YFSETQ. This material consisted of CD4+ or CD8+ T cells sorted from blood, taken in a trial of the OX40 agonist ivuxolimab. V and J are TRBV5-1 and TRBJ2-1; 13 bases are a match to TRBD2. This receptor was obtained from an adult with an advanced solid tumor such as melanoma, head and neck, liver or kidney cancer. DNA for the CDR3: TGCGCCAGCAGCTGGACTAGCGGGAGCGCTAATGAGCAGTTCTTC. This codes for CASSWTSGSANEQFF.